The entry below gives a single T cell receptor beta chain sequence along with its context. The target antigen is unknown. Patients were ruled out by autoimmune disease history or systemic immunosuppression. Method: immunoSEQ multiplex PCR; TCRdb's copy keeps in-frame clones and lacks some. The data contain 65,000 to 90,000 clones, 85% to 90% of them singletons. The CDR3 runs to 14 residues. This specimen belongs to a study of OX40 agonist ivuxolimab in advanced cancers. Study-wide findings and caveats: Relative to CD4+, CD8+ T cells held more expanded clones on average.

The input for sequencing was CD4+ or CD8+ T cells sorted from blood, taken in a trial of the OX40 agonist ivuxolimab. This TCR was sampled from an adult with an advanced solid tumor such as melanoma, head and neck, liver or kidney cancer. The chain combines TRBV21-1 with TRBJ2-7; the table's D call of TRBD2 was not tested on the DNA. TRBV21-1 is a known pseudogene. The CDR3 is CASSRLAGVYEQYF. CDR3 bases: TGTGCCAGCAGCAGACTAGCGGGAGTTTACGAGCAGTACTTC.